This TCR beta chain appears in the sequencing data of a study of beta chain features in type 1 diabetes. Whole-study context: Age, gender and cell yields were alike across patients and healthy donors.

V was shortened by 1 base and J by 6 bases, with 11 bases between the two germline ends. The CDR3 consists of 14 residues. Germline V gene lookup returns CDR1 SGHNT and CDR2 YYREEE (reference sequence). Expressed TCRB transcripts were sequenced because the isolated RNA had all been reverse transcribed beforehand. Using immunoSEQ multiplex PCR, the repertoire was profiled, and TCRdb retains in-frame clones only, with some absent. Here the sample spans around 330,000 clones, around 10% being singletons. To note about this clone: What it binds is not known.

Study-level findings and limits: In type 1 diabetes patients, VDJ junctions had fewer insertions; deletions at these junctions were more frequent.

This clonotype originated in a woman aged 30 to 39 in good health. The J gene is TRBJ1-5, the V gene TRBV5-4; D not certain. The sequenced sample was naive CD4+ T cells from blood. The CDR3 DNA is TGTGCCAGCAGCTTGACGGGGAGTAGTCAGCCCCAGCATTTT. Translated, it gives CASSLTGSSQPQHF.